These 29 T cell receptor beta chains originate from one sample sequenced in a study of blood T cell repertoires in COVID-19. The repertoire was sequenced with immunoSEQ multiplex PCR; TCRdb's copy has only in-frame clones and lacks some. The profile shows more than 100,000 clones, about 76% of them singletons. The sequenced sample consisted of peripheral blood. All receptors derive from a woman aged 55-70 years with active or convalescent COVID-19.

The chain uses TRBV11-3 and TRBJ2-5; D is unclear. The V end lost 4 bases, the J end lost 5 bases, and 14 bases lay between the germline ends. This CDR3 region has 14 residues. CDR1 is SGHNT and CDR2 is YENEEA in the germline V gene. CDR3 amino acids: CASSSRFQRETQYF. The CDR3, as DNA: TGTGCCAGCAGCTCCCGATTCCAGAGGGAGACCCAGTACTTC.

The genes are TRBV19 and TRBJ1-2; no clear D. The CDR3 extends over 14 amino acids. V dropped 0 bases and J dropped 7 bases, with 12 bases sitting between them. The germline CDR1 and CDR2 sequences are LNHDA and SQIVND (reference sequence). The chain's CDR3 is CASSIDSAGFGYTF. The CDR3 DNA follows: TGTGCCAGTAGTATAGACTCAGCCGGGTTTGGCTACACCTTC.

This rearrangement joins TRBV19 to TRBJ2-6; D not resolved. CDR3 length: 14 residues. V was cut by 5 bases and J by 0 bases, with 5 bases left in between. Germline V gives CDR1 LNHDA, CDR2 SQIVND (reference sequence). CDR3 residues: CASSSVSGANVLTF. In nucleotides, the CDR3 is TGTGCCAGTAGTTCGGTCTCTGGGGCCAACGTCCTGACTTTC.

This clone has only one observation. This chain uses TRBV9 with TRBJ1-1; D might be TRBD1 (6 bases). This CDR3 is built from 14 residues. Trimming took 2 bases from V and 1 from J, leaving 9 bases between them. The germline V gene has CDR1 SGDLS and CDR2 YYNGEE. CDR3 loop: CASSVQGTNTEAFF. For the CDR3, the DNA is TGTGCCAGCAGCGTCCAGGGGACGAACACTGAAGCTTTCTTT. Together with reference TRBV9 and TRBJ1-1, the CDR3 gives the full variable domain: DSGVTQTPKHLITATGQRVTLRCSPRSGDLSVYWYQQSLDQGLQFLIQYYNGEERAKGNILERFSAQQFPDLHSELNLSSLELGDSALYFCASSVQGTNTEAFFGQGTRLTVV.

This clone was picked up one time. V and J are TRBV19 and TRBJ1-3, with 7 nucleotides matching TRBD1. This CDR3 is built from 15 residues. Germline V gives CDR1 LNHDA, CDR2 SQIVND (reference sequence). J was trimmed by 0 bases and V by 8 bases; bases with no gene match: 7. The CDR3 region is CASGDRQTSGNTIYF. CDR3 nucleotides: TGTGCCAGTGGGGACAGACAAACCTCTGGAAACACCATATATTTT.

This sequence joins TRBV30 and TRBJ1-5; no clear D. The CDR3 is made up of 13 amino acids. The germline gives CDR1 GTSNPN, CDR2 SVGIG (reference sequence). V lost 0 bases and J 5 bases, leaving 8 bases between the germline ends. The CDR3 sequence is CAWSVRSHQPQHF. As DNA, the CDR3 is TGTGCCTGGAGTGTGAGGAGCCATCAGCCCCAGCATTTT.

This chain joins TRBV28 and TRBJ2-1, with D possibly matching TRBD2 (5 bases). Germline V CDR1 and CDR2: MDHEN, SYDVKM. Trimming cost V 2 bases and J 7 bases, with 15 bases left between them. CDR3 size: 15 residues. The CDR3 bases are TGTGCCAGCAGTTTAAACAGAGGAGGAATGAATGAGCAGTTCTTC. Protein product: CASSLNRGGMNEQFF.

The rearrangement joins TRBV5-1 to TRBJ2-7; D is perhaps TRBD1 (7 bases). Looked up from germline, CDR1 is SGHRS and CDR2 is YFSETQ. This CDR3 contains 14 residues. V shed 4 bases and J shed 4 bases, with 15 bases lying between them. This chain's CDR3 is CASSAWTGGYEQYF. The CDR3 coding sequence is TGCGCCAGCAGCGCATGGACAGGAGGGTACGAGCAGTACTTC.

The chain couples TRBV28 to TRBJ1-4, with a possible D match to TRBD1 (5 bases). The germline V and J ends were trimmed by 3 bases and 8 bases, with 13 bases remaining between them. This CDR3 comprises 14 residues. The germline gives CDR1 MDHEN, CDR2 SYDVKM. In nucleotides, the CDR3 is TGTGCCAGCAGTTTCAGCCTCCGGGGGGAAAAACTGTTTTTT. Its protein is CASSFSLRGEKLFF.

The genes are TRBV4-1 and TRBJ1-1, with 9 bases lining up with TRBD1. Germline assignment: CDR1 MGHRA and CDR2 YSYEKL. The CDR3 contains 15 residues. Germline trimming cut 5 bases from V and 1 base from J; bases unmatched to any gene: 5. CDR3 residues: CASSYGDRANTEAFF. For the CDR3, the DNA is TGCGCCAGCAGCTATGGGGACAGGGCGAACACTGAAGCTTTCTTT.

The chain joins TRBV5-8 to TRBJ1-5, with D tentatively TRBD1 (5 bases). The CDR3 spans 14 residues. V lost 4 bases and J lost 2, with 10 bases in between. CDR1 and CDR2 (germline): SGHTS, YDEGEE. CDR3 sequence (DNA): TGTGCCAGCAGCGCCAGGGTGGGCAATCAGCCCCAGCATTTT. Its translation is CASSARVGNQPQHF.

The V gene is TRBV28, the J gene TRBJ1-2; a possible D gene is TRBD1 (5 bases). Per the germline V gene, CDR1 is MDHEN and CDR2 is SYDVKM. The V and J ends lost 2 bases and 2 bases respectively, with 9 bases between them. The CDR3 is 14 residues long. In nucleotides, the CDR3 is TGTGCCAGCAGTTTACCCGACAGAAACTATGGCTACACCTTC. Encoded protein: CASSLPDRNYGYTF.

The rearrangement links TRBV28 to TRBJ1-5; tentative D call: TRBD1 (6 bases). The CDR3 sequence is 13 residues long. Germline loops: CDR1 MDHEN, CDR2 SYDVKM. V was cut by 6 bases and J by 7 bases, with 13 bases left in between. CDR3 protein: CASSPNTGQPQHF. CDR3 DNA: TGTGCCAGCAGCCCAAACACAGGGCAGCCCCAGCATTTT.

This clone was observed a few times. The J gene is TRBJ1-5, the V gene TRBV2, with 10 bases that match TRBD1. CDR3 size: 14 residues. The germline V gene has CDR1 SNHLY and CDR2 FYNNEI. With 8 bases clipped from V and 7 bases from J, the junction kept 8 bases outside the gene matches. The CDR3 bases are TGTGCCAGCCAGGTTGGACAGGGGGGACAGCCCCAGCATTTT. Protein product: CASQVGQGGQPQHF.

The J gene is TRBJ1-1, the V gene TRBV7-9; D is ambiguous. Germline V gives CDR1 SEHNR, CDR2 FQNEAQ (reference sequence). V was trimmed by 5 bases and J by 0 bases, leaving 13 bases between them. There are 15 residues in the CDR3. CDR3 bases: TGTGCCAGCAGCGACACGAACAGATTGAACACTGAAGCTTTCTTT. It specifies CASSDTNRLNTEAFF.

This clone was picked up a small number of times. The V gene is TRBV11-2, the J gene TRBJ1-2; 9 positions match TRBD1. CDR3 size: 13 residues. Germline V lookup: CDR1 SGHAT, CDR2 FQNNGV. V trimming: 5 bases; J trimming: 7 bases; junction bases outside the gene matches: 5. The CDR3 DNA sequence: TGTGCCAGCAGCCCGGGGACAGGGACTGGCTACACCTTC. Translation gives CASSPGTGTGYTF.

This chain links TRBV3-1 (or the pseudogene TRBV3-2) with TRBJ2-1; TRBD2 is a possible D gene (5 bases). The CDR3 totals 13 residues. CDR1 is LGHDT and CDR2 is YNNKEL in the germline V gene (reference sequence). V was trimmed by 1 base and J by 7 bases, leaving 8 bases between them. The CDR3 region is CASSQVGENEQFF. CDR3 sequence (DNA): TGTGCCAGCAGCCAAGTGGGAGAAAATGAGCAGTTCTTC.

This chain uses TRBV20-1 with TRBJ1-6, with 7 bases matching TRBD1. The CDR3 consists of 15 residues. Germline-derived CDR1 and CDR2 are DFQATT and SNEGSKA (reference sequence). The junction had 8 bases not matched to a gene; V was cut back by 3 bases and J by 6 bases. DNA for the CDR3: TGCAGTGCTAGTGCCCGGGACAGCCCTAATTCACCCCTCCACTTT. Amino acid sequence: CSASARDSPNSPLHF.

The chain has TRBV27 and TRBJ2-7; 8 bases line up with TRBD1. This CDR3 spans 15 amino acids. V was clipped by 4 bases and J by 2 bases; unmatched bases: 7. Germline V gene lookup returns CDR1 MNHEY and CDR2 SMNVEV (reference sequence). CDR3 coding DNA: TGTGCCAGCAGTTCAAAAGGACAGGGAACCTACGAGCAGTACTTC. This sequence encodes CASSSKGQGTYEQYF.

The genes are TRBV7-3 and TRBJ2-7; D possibly corresponds to TRBD2 (5 bases). The CDR3 runs 15 residues. CDR1 and CDR2 from the germline V gene are SGHTA and FQGTGA. Trimming pared 3 bases from V and 2 bases from J, leaving 14 bases between. This CDR3 is CASSFRAGPTYEQYF. In nucleotides, the CDR3 is TGTGCCAGCAGCTTTCGGGCGGGTCCCACCTACGAGCAGTACTTC.

The chain uses TRBV5-6 and TRBJ2-7; TRBD1 matches 8 bases. V was clipped by 4 bases and J by 7 bases; unmatched bases: 7. Germline V gene lookup returns CDR1 SGHDT and CDR2 YYEEEE. This CDR3 has 13 residues. CDR3 nucleotide sequence: TGTGCCAGCAGCCGGTACAGGGGGGTAGAGCAGTACGTC. Translating it yields CASSRYRGVEQYV.

This chain uses TRBV13 with TRBJ1-2; D may be TRBD1 (5 bases). Germline CDR1 and CDR2: PRHDT and FYEKMQ (reference sequence). The germline V and J ends were trimmed by 1 base and 8 bases, with 11 bases remaining between them. The CDR3 has 13 amino acids. CDR3 sequence: CASSLVDSGGYTF. The DNA of the CDR3 is TGTGCCAGCAGCTTAGTAGACAGTGGGGGCTACACCTTC.

The rearrangement links TRBV7-9 to TRBJ2-1; 11 bases match TRBD2. J was trimmed by 9 bases and V by 6 bases; bases with no gene match: 7. This CDR3 has 14 amino acids. The germline V gene has CDR1 SEHNR and CDR2 FQNEAQ (reference sequence). CDR3 protein: CASSSSGGASEQFF. The CDR3, as DNA: TGTGCCAGCAGTAGTAGCGGGGGGGCGTCTGAGCAGTTCTTC.

This chain joins TRBV6-6 and TRBJ1-1; possible D gene TRBD1, 6 bases. This CDR3 comprises 16 residues. CDR1 is MNHNY and CDR2 is SVGAGI in the germline V gene (reference sequence). The V and J ends lost 0 bases and 6 bases respectively, with 17 bases between them. The CDR3 region is CASSYSSGRTEPEAFF. The DNA for the CDR3 is TGTGCCAGCAGTTACTCTAGTGGGCGGACAGAGCCTGAAGCTTTCTTT.

This rearrangement joins TRBV5-5 to TRBJ1-4, with D possibly TRBD1 on 5 matching bases. Trimming stripped 5 bases from V and 4 bases from J, with 15 bases between. The CDR3 is made up of 15 amino acids. From germline, CDR1 is SGHKS and CDR2 YYEKEE (reference sequence). CDR3: CASSQARVDNEKLFF. CDR3 in DNA: TGTGCCAGCAGTCAAGCCAGGGTCGATAATGAAAAACTGTTTTTT.

The J gene is TRBJ2-5, the V gene TRBV5-4; 14 bases line up with TRBD2. Germline V gene lookup returns CDR1 SGHNT and CDR2 YYREEE (reference sequence). The ends lost 5 bases at V and 4 bases at J; junction bases unmatched: 10. This CDR3 is 17 amino acids long. CDR3 DNA sequence: TGTGCCAGCAGTCCGGGACTAGCGGGAGATCCAATAGAGACCCAGTACTTC. Translating gives CASSPGLAGDPIETQYF.

V is TRBV6-5 and J is TRBJ2-3; 7 bases map to TRBD1. The trim removed 7 bases at V and 0 bases at J, leaving 7 bases unmatched. Germline V gene lookup returns CDR1 MNHEY and CDR2 SVGAGI. The CDR3 loop spans 15 amino acids. The DNA for the CDR3 is TGTGCCAGCAACCCTGGGGACAGTAGCACAGATACGCAGTATTTT. Translating gives CASNPGDSSTDTQYF.

CDR3: CASKKESGRNTGELFF. The CDR3 bases are TGTGCCAGCAAAAAGGAGAGTGGAAGAAACACCGGGGAGCTGTTTTTT. The chain employs TRBV28 and TRBJ2-2; D gene ambiguous. The CDR3 extends over 16 amino acids. Trimming left V 7 bases short and J 2 bases short, with 17 bases between. CDR1 MDHEN and CDR2 SYDVKM come from the germline V gene.

V gene TRBV27 combines with J gene TRBJ1-1; no definite D call. Trimming pared 7 bases from V and 1 base from J, leaving 19 bases between. Germline values: CDR1 MNHEY, CDR2 SMNVEV (reference sequence). The CDR3 length is 16 residues. Written as DNA, the CDR3 is TGTGCCAGCACTCCAAAAGAGCCTGATCGGAACACTGAAGCTTTCTTT. Protein product: CASTPKEPDRNTEAFF.